Listed below are T cell receptor beta chains from one sample, sequenced in a study of blood T cell repertoires in COVID-19. Profiling relied on immunoSEQ multiplex PCR, and the TCRdb table lists in-frame clones only, not all of them. The sample consists of hundreds of thousands of clones, approximately 91% of them appearing once. Sequenced sample: peripheral blood. Every receptor here comes from a woman aged 70-85 years with COVID-19, enrolled during active disease. CDR3s include the opening cysteine and the closing phenylalanine or tryptophan. Fields, in order: V gene, D gene, J gene, clone size, CDR3 DNA, CDR3 protein. The D gene is left open where the match is weak. Some rows have no size entry. The others give once, few or many, or a class for an expanded clone.

>TRBV3-1/TRBV3-2|TRBD2|TRBJ2-7|NA
TGTGCCAGCAGCCACTTTGGACTAGCGGGTCGCTCCTACGAGCAGTACTTC
CASSHFGLAGRSYEQYF
>TRBV19|TRBD1|TRBJ1-2|once
TGTGCCAGTAGCTGGCCGACAGGGGTAGGCTACACCTTC
CASSWPTGVGYTF
>TRBV27|TRBD2|TRBJ2-1|NA
TGTGCCAGCAGTTTGGAGGGCGGGGGGCTCTACAATGAGCAGTTCTTC
CASSLEGGGLYNEQFF
>TRBV7-2|TRBD1|TRBJ2-7|NA
TGTGCCAGCAGCCTAGACAGGGACGAGCAGTACTTC
CASSLDRDEQYF
>TRBV7-2|NA|TRBJ2-7|NA
TGTGCCAGCAGCTTAGATGGGGCGCTTTACGAGCAGTACTTC
CASSLDGALYEQYF
>TRBV5-1|TRBD2|TRBJ2-7|once
TGCGCCAGCAGTCTCGCCCCCGGGACTATATACGAGCAATACTTC
CASSLAPGTIYEQYF
>TRBV19|TRBD1|TRBJ1-6|NA
TGTGCCAGTAGTACCAATCCAACAGGGGGGAATTCACCCCTCCACTTT
CASSTNPTGGNSPLHF
>TRBV28|NA|TRBJ2-3|NA
TGTGCCAGCAGTTGGCCTGGAGATACGCAGTATTTT
CASSWPGDTQYF
>TRBV3-1/TRBV3-2|TRBD1|TRBJ1-1|NA
TGTGCCAGCAGGTACAGGGGGCAGAACACTGAAGCTTTCTTT
CASRYRGQNTEAFF
>TRBV6-6|NA|TRBJ1-2|once
TGTGCCAGCAGGCACGTTCAGGGGAACTATGGCTACACCTTC
CASRHVQGNYGYTF
>TRBV24-1|NA|TRBJ2-7|few
TGTGCCACCAGTGGGCCGACCTACGAGCAGTACTTC
CATSGPTYEQYF
>TRBV6-5|TRBD1|TRBJ1-2|once
TGTGCCAGCCGACAGGGGGACTATGGCTACACCTTC
CASRQGDYGYTF
>TRBV9|TRBD1|TRBJ1-3|NA
TGTGCCAGCAGCGTCGACAGGGTTGGAAACACCATATATTTT
CASSVDRVGNTIYF
>TRBV11-2|TRBD1|TRBJ2-7|NA
TGTGCCAGCAGCCTGGGACAGGGACCCCGCTACGAGCAGTACTTC
CASSLGQGPRYEQYF
>TRBV15|NA|TRBJ1-1|NA
TGTGCCACCAGCAGAGATAGCGGAGCGGCTTTCTTT
CATSRDSGAAFF
>TRBV11-2|TRBD2|TRBJ2-5|NA
TGTGCCAGCAGCCCCTTTTCGAGCGGGGGAGAGACCCAGTACTTC
CASSPFSSGGETQYF
>TRBV6-6|NA|TRBJ1-2|NA
TGTGCCAGCAGTTACTCGGAGGTTGTTGGGGAGGTTGGCTACACCTTC
CASSYSEVVGEVGYTF
>TRBV6-6|NA|TRBJ2-7|NA
TGTGCCAGCAGTCTACTACAGGGCTACGAGCAGTACTTC
CASSLLQGYEQYF
>TRBV28|TRBD1|TRBJ1-1|NA
TGTGCCAGCAGTTTATCCTTCAGGGGGCGCGTGGGCACTGAAGCTTTCTTT
CASSLSFRGRVGTEAFF
>TRBV30|NA|TRBJ1-2|few
TGTGCCTGGACCCTAGGGGTTAGCTACACCTTC
CAWTLGVSYTF
>TRBV29-1|NA|TRBJ1-1|NA
TGCAGCGTTGAAGCTAGATTAGTTAGGGCGGGTGAAGCTTTCTTT
CSVEARLVRAGEAFF
>TRBV24-1|NA|TRBJ2-3|NA
TGTGCCACCAGTGATTCAGGACTGGCAACAGATACGCAGTATTTT
CATSDSGLATDTQYF
>TRBV7-6|TRBD1|TRBJ2-5|NA
TGTGCCAGCAGCTTAGAGGCGACAGGGCCGTCGGGGACCCAGTACTTC
CASSLEATGPSGTQYF
>TRBV19|NA|TRBJ1-1|NA
TGTGCCAGTCTCTATGGTCGTGAAGCTTTCTTT
CASLYGREAFF
>TRBV2|TRBD1|TRBJ2-4|NA
TGTGCCAGCAACTCGGGACAGGGCCAAAACATTCAGTACTTC
CASNSGQGQNIQYF
>TRBV5-1|NA|TRBJ1-4|NA
TGCGCCAGCAGCTTCTCGGGGTCCCGAACCGAAAAACTGTTTTTT
CASSFSGSRTEKLFF
>TRBV4-2|NA|TRBJ2-7|NA
TGTGCCAGCTCGGAGGGAGAGGGGGGGCCCTACGAGCAGTACTTC
CASSEGEGGPYEQYF
>TRBV5-6|TRBD1|TRBJ1-6|NA
TGTGCCAGCAGCCTCGGACAGGGGGCCTCGAATTCACCCCTCCACTTT
CASSLGQGASNSPLHF
>TRBV27|NA|TRBJ1-1|NA
TGTGCCAGCAGTACCCGGACAGCCCCTTACATGGGAGCTTTCTTT
CASSTRTAPYMGAFF
>TRBV7-8|NA|TRBJ2-5|once
TGTGCCAGCAGCTTATATATCCAAGAGACCCAGTACTTC
CASSLYIQETQYF
>TRBV10-3|TRBD1|TRBJ1-2|few
TGTGCCATCAGCGTCGACAGGGTCGGCTACACCTTC
CAISVDRVGYTF
>TRBV28|NA|TRBJ1-6|few
TGTGCCAGCAGTTCCGGACTGAATCACAATTCACCCCTCCACTTT
CASSSGLNHNSPLHF
>TRBV19|TRBD2|TRBJ2-3|NA
TGTGCCAGTAGTATCCCCGGGACTAGCGGGGGGGCCGGGCAGTATTTT
CASSIPGTSGGAGQYF
>TRBV6-2/TRBV6-3|NA|TRBJ2-7|NA
TGTGCCAGCAGTTACCCCCGCCAGGGGACCTACGAGCAGTACTTC
CASSYPRQGTYEQYF
>TRBV3-1/TRBV3-2|NA|TRBJ2-7|NA
TGTGCCAGCAGCCAAGCTGGAGGGCGAACCTACGAGCAGTACTTC
CASSQAGGRTYEQYF
>TRBV3-1/TRBV3-2|TRBD1|TRBJ2-7|NA
TGTGCCAGCAGCCAATTTCCAGGGGGCTACGAGCAGTACTTC
CASSQFPGGYEQYF
>TRBV24-1|TRBD1|TRBJ2-1|NA
TGTGCCACCAGTGACGGGGGACAGGGAGGTTACAATGAGCAGTTCTTC
CATSDGGQGGYNEQFF
>TRBV7-2|NA|TRBJ1-5|NA
TGTGCCAGCAGCTTTCAAGAGGGAGACAATCAGCCCCAGCATTTT
CASSFQEGDNQPQHF
>TRBV30|NA|TRBJ1-2|once
TGTGCCTGGAGTGTAGACGAGGTTGCTAACTATGGCTACACCTTC
CAWSVDEVANYGYTF